The clone carrying this TCR beta chain appeared a few times. Looked up from germline, CDR1 is DFQATT and CDR2 is SNEGSKA (reference sequence). The CDR3 runs to 14 residues. Trimming removed 6 bases at V and 1 base at J, with 15 bases between. TCRdb analysed the 5' RACE reads with MiXCR anew, one entry per CDR3 protein. The sample yields around 150,000 distinct CDR3 sequences, under 45% seen once. This entry comes from a study of CD8 T cells in ankylosing spondylitis. This chain uses TRBV20-1 with TRBJ2-5, with D perhaps TRBD2 (6 bases). The source of this sequence is a male donor with ankylosing spondylitis. Sequencing used synovial fluid, either unsorted or a sorted T cell fraction (not recorded which). The CDR3 sequence is CSARGGAVQETQYF. DNA of the CDR3: TGCAGTGCCCGGGGCGGGGCAGTCCAAGAGACCCAGTACTTC.